The source of this T cell receptor beta chain is a study of cytomegalovirus exposure and HLA in healthy donors. The overall study: Out of about 170 million T cells, an earlier analysis found more than 95 million unique TCR beta sequences in total.

PCR used 60 Vbeta primers and 13 Jbeta primers. The data were produced by immunoSEQ multiplex PCR, yet TCRdb's version contains in-frame clones alone and is incomplete. The profile shows roughly 140,000 clones, approximately 80% of them singletons. There are 16 residues in the CDR3. The germline V gene has CDR1 SGDLS and CDR2 YYNGEE. To note about this clone: One junction end does not reproduce the germline sequence, and a read error may be involved. The sample has other DNA sequences that encode this CDR3 too.

The TCR originated in a male donor in good health and CMV-seronegative. V is TRBV9 and J is TRBJ1-2; 8 bases are a match to TRBD1. The sample taken for sequencing was PBMCs. This CDR3 reads CASSSLDRGVNYGYTF. The CDR3 DNA follows: TGTGCCAGCAGCTCACTCGACAGGGGCGTAAACTACGGCTACACCTTC.